This T cell receptor beta chain was captured by sequencing in a study of control samples from healthy donors and cancer patients. Germline-derived CDR1 and CDR2 are SQVTM and ANQGSEA. This CDR3 region has 13 residues. V lost 3 bases to trimming and J lost 3 bases, with 10 bases between them. The repertoire was sequenced with immunoSEQ multiplex PCR; TCRdb's copy has only in-frame clones and lacks some. The data hold 150,000 to 200,000 clones, with 85% to 95% observed a single time. Sequenced sample: blood. This TCR was sampled from a man in his late teens or twenties in good health. The chain combines TRBV29-1 with TRBJ2-3; D not resolved. The CDR3 is CSVDAERTDTQYF. The CDR3 nucleotides read TGCAGCGTTGACGCGGAAAGGACAGATACGCAGTATTTT.